This TCR beta chain was documented in a study of shared clonotypes between healthy human individuals. CDR3 length: 16 amino acids. Trimming left V 5 bases short and J 3 bases short, with 20 bases between. Germline CDR1 is SGHAT and CDR2 is FQNNGV. Some clones are missing from TCRdb's copy, which holds only in-frame ones; the method was immunoSEQ multiplex PCR. Among 980,000 or so clones listed, approximately 76% were seen once. This TCR derives from a man between 18 and 29 years old in good health. This sequence joins TRBV11-2 and TRBJ2-7; possibly TRBD1 for D (8 bases). Material: memory CD4+ T cells sorted from blood. As for subset: CD45RA-negative fraction. CDR3 region: CASSPGSGTGNYEQYF. CDR3 nucleotides: TGTGCCAGCAGCCCAGGGAGCGGGACAGGTAACTACGAGCAGTACTTC.